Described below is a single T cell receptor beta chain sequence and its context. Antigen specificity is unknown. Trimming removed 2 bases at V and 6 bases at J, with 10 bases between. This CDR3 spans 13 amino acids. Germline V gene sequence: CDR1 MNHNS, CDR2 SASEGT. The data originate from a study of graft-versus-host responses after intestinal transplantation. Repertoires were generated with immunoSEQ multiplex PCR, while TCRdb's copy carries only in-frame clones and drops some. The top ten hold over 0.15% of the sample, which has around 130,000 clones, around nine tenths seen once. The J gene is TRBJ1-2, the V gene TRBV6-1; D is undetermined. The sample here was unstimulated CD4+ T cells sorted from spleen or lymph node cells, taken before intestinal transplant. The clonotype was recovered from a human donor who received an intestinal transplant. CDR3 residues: CASSEFLSDGYTF. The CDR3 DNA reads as TGTGCCAGCAGTGAATTTCTGTCTGATGGCTACACCTTC.